This TCR beta chain was retrieved from a study of blood T cell repertoires in COVID-19. Profiling relied on immunoSEQ multiplex PCR, and the TCRdb table lists in-frame clones only, not all of them. Among 200,000 to 250,000 clones listed, about 85% were seen once. Seattle patient enrollment occurred during active infection, with longitudinal follow-up thereafter. CDR3 length equals 18 residues. J gave up 5 bases and V 1 base, and 13 bases lay outside the gene matches. Germline CDR1 reads LGHDT; CDR2 reads YNNKEL (reference sequence). Input material: peripheral blood. The sequence was obtained from a woman older than 75 with COVID-19, enrolled during active disease. V usage is TRBV3-1 (or the pseudogene TRBV3-2) and J usage is TRBJ1-2; 10 nucleotides agree with TRBD1. The CDR3 spells CASSQGVGDRGREYGYTF. CDR3 nucleotides: TGTGCCAGCAGCCAAGGAGTAGGAGACAGGGGGCGTGAGTATGGCTACACCTTC.